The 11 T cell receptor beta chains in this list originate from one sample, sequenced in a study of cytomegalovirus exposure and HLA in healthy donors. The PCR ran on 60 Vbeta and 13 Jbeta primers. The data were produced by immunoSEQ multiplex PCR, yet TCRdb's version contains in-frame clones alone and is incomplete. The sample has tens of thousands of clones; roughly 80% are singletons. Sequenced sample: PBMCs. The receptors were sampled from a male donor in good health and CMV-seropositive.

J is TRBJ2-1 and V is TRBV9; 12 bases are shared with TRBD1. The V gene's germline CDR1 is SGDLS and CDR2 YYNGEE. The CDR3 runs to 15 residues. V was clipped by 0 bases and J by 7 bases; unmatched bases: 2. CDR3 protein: CASSVEGQGANEQFF. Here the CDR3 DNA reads TGTGCCAGCAGCGTAGAGGGACAGGGGGCGAATGAGCAGTTCTTC.

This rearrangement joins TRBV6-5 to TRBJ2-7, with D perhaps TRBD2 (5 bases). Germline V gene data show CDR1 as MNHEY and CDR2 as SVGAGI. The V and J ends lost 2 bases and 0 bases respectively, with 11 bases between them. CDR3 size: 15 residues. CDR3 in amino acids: CASSYGLPSSYEQYF. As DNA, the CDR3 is TGTGCCAGCAGTTACGGACTCCCGAGCTCCTACGAGCAGTACTTC.

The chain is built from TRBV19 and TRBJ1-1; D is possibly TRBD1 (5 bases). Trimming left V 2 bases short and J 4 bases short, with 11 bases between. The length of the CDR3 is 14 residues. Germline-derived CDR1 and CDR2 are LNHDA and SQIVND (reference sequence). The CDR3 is CASSIPRAITEAFF. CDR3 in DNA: TGTGCCAGTAGTATACCCAGGGCCATCACTGAAGCTTTCTTT.

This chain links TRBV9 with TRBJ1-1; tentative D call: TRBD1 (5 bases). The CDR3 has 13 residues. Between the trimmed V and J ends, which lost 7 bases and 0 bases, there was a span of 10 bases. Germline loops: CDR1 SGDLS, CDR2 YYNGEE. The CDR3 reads CASGPGLNTEAFF. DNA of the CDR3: TGTGCCAGCGGGCCAGGGTTGAACACTGAAGCTTTCTTT.

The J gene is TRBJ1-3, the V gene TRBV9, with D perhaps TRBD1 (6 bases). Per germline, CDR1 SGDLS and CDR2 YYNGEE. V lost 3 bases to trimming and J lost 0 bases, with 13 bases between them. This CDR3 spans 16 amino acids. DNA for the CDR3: TGTGCCAGCAGCGGACCACGGACAGACTCTGGAAACACCATATATTTT. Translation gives CASSGPRTDSGNTIYF.

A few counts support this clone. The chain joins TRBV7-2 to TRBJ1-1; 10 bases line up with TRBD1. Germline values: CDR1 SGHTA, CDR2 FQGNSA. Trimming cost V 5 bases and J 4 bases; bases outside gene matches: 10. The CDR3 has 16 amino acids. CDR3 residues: CASSTWTGGRVTEAFF. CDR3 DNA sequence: TGTGCCAGCAGCACGTGGACAGGGGGACGAGTCACTGAAGCTTTCTTT.

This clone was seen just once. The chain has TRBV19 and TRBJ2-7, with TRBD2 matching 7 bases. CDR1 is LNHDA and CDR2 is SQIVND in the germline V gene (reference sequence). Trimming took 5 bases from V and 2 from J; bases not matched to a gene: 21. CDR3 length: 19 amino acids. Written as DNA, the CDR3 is TGTGCCAGTAGTCCCTCCCAAAAGTCCTTAAGCGGGGCAACCTACGAGCAGTACTTC. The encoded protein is CASSPSQKSLSGATYEQYF.

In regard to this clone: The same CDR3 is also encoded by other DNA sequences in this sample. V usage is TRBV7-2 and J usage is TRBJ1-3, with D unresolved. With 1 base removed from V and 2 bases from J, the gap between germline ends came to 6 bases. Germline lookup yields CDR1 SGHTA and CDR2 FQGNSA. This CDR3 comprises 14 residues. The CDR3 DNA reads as TGTGCCAGCAGCTTAGATGGAGCTGGAAACACCATATATTTT. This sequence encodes CASSLDGAGNTIYF.

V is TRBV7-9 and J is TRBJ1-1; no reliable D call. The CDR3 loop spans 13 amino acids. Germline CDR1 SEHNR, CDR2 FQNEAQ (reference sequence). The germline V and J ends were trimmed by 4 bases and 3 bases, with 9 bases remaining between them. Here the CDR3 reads CASSSYPDTEAFF. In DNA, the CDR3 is TGTGCCAGCAGCTCCTACCCTGACACTGAAGCTTTCTTT.

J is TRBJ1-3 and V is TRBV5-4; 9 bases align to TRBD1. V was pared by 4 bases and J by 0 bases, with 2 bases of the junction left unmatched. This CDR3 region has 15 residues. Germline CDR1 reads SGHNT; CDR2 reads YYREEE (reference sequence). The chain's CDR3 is CASSPGQGSGNTIYF. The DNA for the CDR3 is TGTGCCAGCAGCCCGGGACAGGGCTCTGGAAACACCATATATTTT.

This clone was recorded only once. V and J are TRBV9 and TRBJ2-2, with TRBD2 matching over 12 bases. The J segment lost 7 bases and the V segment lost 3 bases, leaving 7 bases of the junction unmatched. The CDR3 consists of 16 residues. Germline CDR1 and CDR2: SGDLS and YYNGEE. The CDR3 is CASSALAGGRNGELFF. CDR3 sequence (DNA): TGTGCCAGCAGCGCTCTAGCGGGGGGGCGTAACGGGGAGCTGTTTTTT.